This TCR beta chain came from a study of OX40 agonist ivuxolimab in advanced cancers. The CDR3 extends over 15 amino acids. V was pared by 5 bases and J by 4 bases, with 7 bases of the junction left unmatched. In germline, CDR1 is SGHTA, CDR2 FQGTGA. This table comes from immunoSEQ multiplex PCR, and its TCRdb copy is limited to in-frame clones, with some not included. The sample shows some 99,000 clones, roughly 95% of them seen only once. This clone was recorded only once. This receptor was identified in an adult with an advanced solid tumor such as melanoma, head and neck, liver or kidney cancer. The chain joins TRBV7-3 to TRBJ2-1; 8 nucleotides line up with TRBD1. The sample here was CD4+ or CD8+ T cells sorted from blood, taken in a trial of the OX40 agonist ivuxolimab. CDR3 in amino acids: CASSGQGAYYNEQFF. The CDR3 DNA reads TGTGCCAGCAGCGGCCAGGGGGCGTATTACAATGAGCAGTTCTTC.